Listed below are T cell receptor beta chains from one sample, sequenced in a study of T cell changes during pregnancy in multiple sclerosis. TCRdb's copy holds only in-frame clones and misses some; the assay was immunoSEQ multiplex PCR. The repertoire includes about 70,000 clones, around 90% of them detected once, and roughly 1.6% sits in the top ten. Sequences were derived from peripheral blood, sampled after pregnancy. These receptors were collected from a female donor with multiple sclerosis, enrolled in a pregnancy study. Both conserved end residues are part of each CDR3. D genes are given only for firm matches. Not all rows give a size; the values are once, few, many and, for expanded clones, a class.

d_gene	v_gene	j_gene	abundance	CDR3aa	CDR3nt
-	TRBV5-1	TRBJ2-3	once	CASSLEGGTDTQYF	TGCGCCAGCAGCTTAGAGGGGGGCACAGATACGCAGTATTTT
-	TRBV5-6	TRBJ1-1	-	CASSVEALNTEAFF	TGTGCCAGCAGCGTTGAAGCCCTAAACACTGAAGCTTTCTTT
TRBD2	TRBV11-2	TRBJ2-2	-	CASSPGGWEPNTGELFF	TGTGCCAGCAGCCCGGGGGGGTGGGAGCCGAACACCGGGGAGCTGTTTTTT
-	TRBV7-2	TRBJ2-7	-	CASSPINDEQYF	TGTGCCAGCAGTCCTATTAACGACGAGCAGTACTTC
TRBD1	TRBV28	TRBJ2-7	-	CASSDFGTGVDEQYF	TGTGCCAGCAGCGATTTCGGGACAGGGGTTGACGAGCAGTACTTC
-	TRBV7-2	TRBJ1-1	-	CASSFGGGTEAFF	TGTGCCAGCAGCTTTGGGGGGGGCACTGAAGCTTTCTTT
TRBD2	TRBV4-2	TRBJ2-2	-	CASSQEISGSTGELFF	TGTGCCAGCAGCCAAGAAATTAGCGGGAGTACCGGGGAGCTGTTTTTT
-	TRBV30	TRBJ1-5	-	CAWRGADGQPQHF	TGTGCCTGGCGGGGGGCTGATGGGCAGCCCCAGCATTTT
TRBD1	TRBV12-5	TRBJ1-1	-	CASGLGAGTGGFTEAFF	TGTGCTAGTGGTTTGGGGGCCGGGACAGGGGGTTTCACTGAAGCTTTCTTT
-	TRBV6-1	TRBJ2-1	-	CASSELLNEQFF	TGTGCCAGCAGTGAACTACTTAATGAGCAGTTCTTC
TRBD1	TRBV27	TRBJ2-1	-	CASSLHRGNEQFF	TGTGCCAGCAGTCTGCACAGGGGAAATGAGCAGTTCTTC
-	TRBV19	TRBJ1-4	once	CASSSGGIEKLFF	TGTGCCAGTAGTTCCGGCGGTATAGAAAAACTGTTTTTT
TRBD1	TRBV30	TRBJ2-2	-	CAWRTGPGELFF	TGTGCCTGGAGGACAGGGCCCGGGGAGCTGTTTTTT
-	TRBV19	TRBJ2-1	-	CASSSLLPPSSYNEQFF	TGTGCCAGTAGTTCTCTCCTCCCCCCGAGCTCCTACAATGAGCAGTTCTTC
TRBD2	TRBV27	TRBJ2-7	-	CASVGWGTSTYEQYF	TGTGCCAGCGTGGGATGGGGGACTAGCACCTACGAGCAGTACTTC
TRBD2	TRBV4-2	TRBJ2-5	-	CASSQVRDYEETQYF	TGTGCCAGCAGCCAAGTTAGGGACTACGAAGAGACCCAGTACTTC
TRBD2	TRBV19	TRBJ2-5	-	CASNGAGYETQYF	TGTGCCAGTAATGGAGCGGGATATGAGACCCAGTACTTC
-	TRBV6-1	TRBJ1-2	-	CASTQGSGRYGYTF	TGTGCCAGCACACAGGGAAGCGGAAGATATGGCTACACCTTC
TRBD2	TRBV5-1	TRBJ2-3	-	CASSGTSGKVDTQYF	TGCGCCAGCAGCGGGACTAGCGGGAAGGTAGATACGCAGTATTTT
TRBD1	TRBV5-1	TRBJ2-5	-	CASSRADRVGQETQYF	TGCGCCAGCAGCCGGGCCGACAGGGTTGGGCAAGAGACCCAGTACTTC
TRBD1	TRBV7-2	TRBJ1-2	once	CASSPGQAFLDYGYTF	TGTGCCAGCAGCCCGGGACAGGCTTTTTTGGACTATGGCTACACCTTC
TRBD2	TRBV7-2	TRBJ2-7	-	CASRLLAGDHDEQYF	TGTGCCAGCAGGTTACTAGCGGGAGATCACGACGAGCAGTACTTC
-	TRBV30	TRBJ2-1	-	CAWSKGEPFEQFF	TGTGCCTGGAGTAAGGGGGAACCCTTTGAGCAGTTCTTC
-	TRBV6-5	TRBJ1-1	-	CASRTFTNTEAFF	TGTGCCAGCAGAACATTTACGAACACTGAAGCTTTCTTT
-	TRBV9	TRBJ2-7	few	CASSVGQTIYEQYF	TGTGCCAGCAGCGTAGGACAGACGATCTACGAGCAGTACTTC
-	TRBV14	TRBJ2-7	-	CASSHAGEQYF	TGTGCCAGCAGCCACGCGGGAGAGCAGTACTTC
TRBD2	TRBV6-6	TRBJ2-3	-	CASSPTSGSSDTQYF	TGTGCCAGCAGTCCGACTAGCGGGAGCTCAGATACGCAGTATTTT
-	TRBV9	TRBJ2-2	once	CASSVGGLATGELFF	TGTGCCAGCAGCGTAGGAGGGCTAGCCACCGGGGAGCTGTTTTTT
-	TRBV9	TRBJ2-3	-	CASSVSGWTDTQYF	TGTGCCAGCAGCGTAAGCGGGTGGACGGATACGCAGTATTTT
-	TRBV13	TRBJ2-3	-	CASSLTLGASTDTQYF	TGTGCCAGCAGCTTAACATTAGGGGCTAGCACAGATACGCAGTATTTT
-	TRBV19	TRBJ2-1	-	CASPLFLSSYNEQFF	TGTGCCAGCCCCTTATTCCTTAGCTCCTACAATGAGCAGTTCTTC
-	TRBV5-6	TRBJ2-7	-	CASSFGLSLWRDSNYEQYF	TGTGCCAGCAGCTTCGGCCTAAGTTTATGGCGGGATAGCAACTACGAGCAGTACTTC
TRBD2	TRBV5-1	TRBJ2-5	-	CASSSLTSDQETQYF	TGCGCCAGCAGCTCCCTGACTAGCGACCAAGAGACCCAGTACTTC
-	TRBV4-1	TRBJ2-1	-	CASSPPGDDEQFF	TGCGCCAGCAGCCCCCCCGGAGACGATGAGCAGTTCTTC
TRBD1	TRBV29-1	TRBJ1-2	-	CSVGEPGGNYGYTF	TGCAGCGTTGGGGAACCAGGGGGGAACTATGGCTACACCTTC
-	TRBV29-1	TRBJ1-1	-	CSARRGATLNTEAFF	TGCAGCGCCCGACGGGGGGCCACATTGAACACTGAAGCTTTCTTT
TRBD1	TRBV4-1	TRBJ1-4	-	CASSPTPTGEHEKLFF	TGCGCCAGCAGCCCGACGCCGACAGGGGAGCATGAAAAACTGTTTTTT
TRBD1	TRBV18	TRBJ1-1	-	CASSPNQGVSTEAFF	TGTGCCAGCTCACCCAACCAGGGGGTGAGCACTGAAGCTTTCTTT
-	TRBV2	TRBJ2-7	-	CASRALIYEQYF	TGTGCCAGCAGAGCACTCATTTACGAGCAGTACTTC
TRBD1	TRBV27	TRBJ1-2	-	CASSLTGVNYGYTF	TGTGCCAGCAGTTTAACAGGGGTTAACTATGGCTACACCTTC
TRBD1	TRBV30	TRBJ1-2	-	CAWNGQVYDYGYTF	TGTGCCTGGAACGGACAGGTTTATGACTATGGCTACACCTTC